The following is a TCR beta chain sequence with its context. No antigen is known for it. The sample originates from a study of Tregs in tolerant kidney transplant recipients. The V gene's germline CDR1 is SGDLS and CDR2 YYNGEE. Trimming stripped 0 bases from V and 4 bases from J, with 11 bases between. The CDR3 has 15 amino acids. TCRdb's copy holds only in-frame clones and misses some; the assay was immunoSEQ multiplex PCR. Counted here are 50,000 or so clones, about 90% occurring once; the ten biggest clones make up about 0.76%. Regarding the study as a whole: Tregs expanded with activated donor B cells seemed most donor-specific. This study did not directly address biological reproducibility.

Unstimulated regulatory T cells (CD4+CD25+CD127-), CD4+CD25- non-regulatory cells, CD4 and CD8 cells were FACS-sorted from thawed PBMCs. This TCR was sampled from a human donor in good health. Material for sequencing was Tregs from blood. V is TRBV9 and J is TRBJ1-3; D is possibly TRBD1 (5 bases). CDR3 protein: CASSVAWGGGNTIYF. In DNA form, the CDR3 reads TGTGCCAGCAGCGTAGCTTGGGGCGGAGGAAACACCATATATTTT.